The present T cell receptor beta chain was sequenced within a study of blood T cells in healthy people across ages. This clonotype occurred a few times. The CDR3 extends over 15 amino acids. Germline values: CDR1 SGHAT, CDR2 FQNNGV. The authors ran a second PCR of roughly 7 to 11 cycles using a sample-barcoded 5' primer and a J-beta primer mix. TCRdb re-called the 5' RACE reads through MiXCR, storing one row per CDR3 protein. The sample lists over a million distinct CDR3 sequences, about 23% occurring once. These same data were also listed under a study on T cells of mothers and their children. This second report adds: cDNA was synthesized from all extracted RNA at about 1.5 ug per reaction.

This chain uses TRBV11-2 with TRBJ2-5; D assignment may be TRBD1 or TRBD2 (5 bases each). The DNA end favors TRBJ2-7, so the J call may be wrong. The receptor was derived from a girl aged 2-10 years in good health. The sequenced sample consisted of blood. CDR3 nucleotide sequence: TGTGCCAGCACCTTTGGGACGGGGAACACCTACGAGCAGTACTTC. Translating it yields CASTFGTGNTYEQYF.